This T cell receptor beta chain is from a study of brain T cells in children with intractable seizures. Clones were sequenced by immunoSEQ multiplex PCR, and TCRdb holds only the in-frame ones, with some missing. The sample contains roughly 80,000 clones, 85% to 95% of which appear only once. CDR3 size: 11 residues. The ends were cut back, 9 bases at V and 2 bases at J, with 7 bases in the middle. Germline V gene sequence: CDR1 MNHEY, CDR2 SVGAGI. The specimen comprised peripheral blood, sampled at surgery. The chain carries TRBV6-5 and TRBJ1-2; maybe TRBD1 (6 bases). The receptor's source is a boy under two years old with tuberous sclerosis and intractable seizures. The CDR3 sequence: CASGQNYGYTF. The CDR3 DNA follows: TGTGCCAGTGGACAGAACTATGGCTACACCTTC.